This T cell receptor (beta chain) derives from a study of human T cells and chemical hapten exposure. TCRdb independently ran MiXCR on the RACE reads; one entry per CDR3 protein. The sample contains about 290,000 distinct CDR3 sequences, around 7% of which appear only once. General study results and limits: Since the donors had alopecia, their immune response may not be the same as that of healthy people. In comparison with controls, expanded TCRs gave rise to a significantly larger number of large CDR3 similarity clusters.

This clonotype has a count of ten or more. Its antigen remains unknown. The CDR3 sequence is 14 residues long. Per the germline V gene, CDR1 is MNHEY and CDR2 is SMNVEV (reference sequence). Unmatched junction bases numbered 6, after V lost 8 bases and J lost 0 bases. Noted time point: pre-sensitization, week 0. Treatment described: therapeutic diphenylcyclopropenone sensitization with weekly scalp DPC. Investigators collected blood before applying each patch test. Unfractionated whole blood yielded the extracted total RNA. The chain recombines TRBV27 with TRBJ1-2, with 7 bases that match TRBD1. The TCR originated in a man aged 18 to 29 with alopecia areata. Some clones in this sample may be carry-over from other donors' samples. The sample was whole blood, taken in connection with sensitization to the hapten diphenylcyclopropenone (DPC). The CDR3 protein is CASRERGPNYGYTF. In DNA form, the CDR3 reads TGTGCCAGCCGTGAGAGGGGGCCTAACTATGGCTACACCTTC.